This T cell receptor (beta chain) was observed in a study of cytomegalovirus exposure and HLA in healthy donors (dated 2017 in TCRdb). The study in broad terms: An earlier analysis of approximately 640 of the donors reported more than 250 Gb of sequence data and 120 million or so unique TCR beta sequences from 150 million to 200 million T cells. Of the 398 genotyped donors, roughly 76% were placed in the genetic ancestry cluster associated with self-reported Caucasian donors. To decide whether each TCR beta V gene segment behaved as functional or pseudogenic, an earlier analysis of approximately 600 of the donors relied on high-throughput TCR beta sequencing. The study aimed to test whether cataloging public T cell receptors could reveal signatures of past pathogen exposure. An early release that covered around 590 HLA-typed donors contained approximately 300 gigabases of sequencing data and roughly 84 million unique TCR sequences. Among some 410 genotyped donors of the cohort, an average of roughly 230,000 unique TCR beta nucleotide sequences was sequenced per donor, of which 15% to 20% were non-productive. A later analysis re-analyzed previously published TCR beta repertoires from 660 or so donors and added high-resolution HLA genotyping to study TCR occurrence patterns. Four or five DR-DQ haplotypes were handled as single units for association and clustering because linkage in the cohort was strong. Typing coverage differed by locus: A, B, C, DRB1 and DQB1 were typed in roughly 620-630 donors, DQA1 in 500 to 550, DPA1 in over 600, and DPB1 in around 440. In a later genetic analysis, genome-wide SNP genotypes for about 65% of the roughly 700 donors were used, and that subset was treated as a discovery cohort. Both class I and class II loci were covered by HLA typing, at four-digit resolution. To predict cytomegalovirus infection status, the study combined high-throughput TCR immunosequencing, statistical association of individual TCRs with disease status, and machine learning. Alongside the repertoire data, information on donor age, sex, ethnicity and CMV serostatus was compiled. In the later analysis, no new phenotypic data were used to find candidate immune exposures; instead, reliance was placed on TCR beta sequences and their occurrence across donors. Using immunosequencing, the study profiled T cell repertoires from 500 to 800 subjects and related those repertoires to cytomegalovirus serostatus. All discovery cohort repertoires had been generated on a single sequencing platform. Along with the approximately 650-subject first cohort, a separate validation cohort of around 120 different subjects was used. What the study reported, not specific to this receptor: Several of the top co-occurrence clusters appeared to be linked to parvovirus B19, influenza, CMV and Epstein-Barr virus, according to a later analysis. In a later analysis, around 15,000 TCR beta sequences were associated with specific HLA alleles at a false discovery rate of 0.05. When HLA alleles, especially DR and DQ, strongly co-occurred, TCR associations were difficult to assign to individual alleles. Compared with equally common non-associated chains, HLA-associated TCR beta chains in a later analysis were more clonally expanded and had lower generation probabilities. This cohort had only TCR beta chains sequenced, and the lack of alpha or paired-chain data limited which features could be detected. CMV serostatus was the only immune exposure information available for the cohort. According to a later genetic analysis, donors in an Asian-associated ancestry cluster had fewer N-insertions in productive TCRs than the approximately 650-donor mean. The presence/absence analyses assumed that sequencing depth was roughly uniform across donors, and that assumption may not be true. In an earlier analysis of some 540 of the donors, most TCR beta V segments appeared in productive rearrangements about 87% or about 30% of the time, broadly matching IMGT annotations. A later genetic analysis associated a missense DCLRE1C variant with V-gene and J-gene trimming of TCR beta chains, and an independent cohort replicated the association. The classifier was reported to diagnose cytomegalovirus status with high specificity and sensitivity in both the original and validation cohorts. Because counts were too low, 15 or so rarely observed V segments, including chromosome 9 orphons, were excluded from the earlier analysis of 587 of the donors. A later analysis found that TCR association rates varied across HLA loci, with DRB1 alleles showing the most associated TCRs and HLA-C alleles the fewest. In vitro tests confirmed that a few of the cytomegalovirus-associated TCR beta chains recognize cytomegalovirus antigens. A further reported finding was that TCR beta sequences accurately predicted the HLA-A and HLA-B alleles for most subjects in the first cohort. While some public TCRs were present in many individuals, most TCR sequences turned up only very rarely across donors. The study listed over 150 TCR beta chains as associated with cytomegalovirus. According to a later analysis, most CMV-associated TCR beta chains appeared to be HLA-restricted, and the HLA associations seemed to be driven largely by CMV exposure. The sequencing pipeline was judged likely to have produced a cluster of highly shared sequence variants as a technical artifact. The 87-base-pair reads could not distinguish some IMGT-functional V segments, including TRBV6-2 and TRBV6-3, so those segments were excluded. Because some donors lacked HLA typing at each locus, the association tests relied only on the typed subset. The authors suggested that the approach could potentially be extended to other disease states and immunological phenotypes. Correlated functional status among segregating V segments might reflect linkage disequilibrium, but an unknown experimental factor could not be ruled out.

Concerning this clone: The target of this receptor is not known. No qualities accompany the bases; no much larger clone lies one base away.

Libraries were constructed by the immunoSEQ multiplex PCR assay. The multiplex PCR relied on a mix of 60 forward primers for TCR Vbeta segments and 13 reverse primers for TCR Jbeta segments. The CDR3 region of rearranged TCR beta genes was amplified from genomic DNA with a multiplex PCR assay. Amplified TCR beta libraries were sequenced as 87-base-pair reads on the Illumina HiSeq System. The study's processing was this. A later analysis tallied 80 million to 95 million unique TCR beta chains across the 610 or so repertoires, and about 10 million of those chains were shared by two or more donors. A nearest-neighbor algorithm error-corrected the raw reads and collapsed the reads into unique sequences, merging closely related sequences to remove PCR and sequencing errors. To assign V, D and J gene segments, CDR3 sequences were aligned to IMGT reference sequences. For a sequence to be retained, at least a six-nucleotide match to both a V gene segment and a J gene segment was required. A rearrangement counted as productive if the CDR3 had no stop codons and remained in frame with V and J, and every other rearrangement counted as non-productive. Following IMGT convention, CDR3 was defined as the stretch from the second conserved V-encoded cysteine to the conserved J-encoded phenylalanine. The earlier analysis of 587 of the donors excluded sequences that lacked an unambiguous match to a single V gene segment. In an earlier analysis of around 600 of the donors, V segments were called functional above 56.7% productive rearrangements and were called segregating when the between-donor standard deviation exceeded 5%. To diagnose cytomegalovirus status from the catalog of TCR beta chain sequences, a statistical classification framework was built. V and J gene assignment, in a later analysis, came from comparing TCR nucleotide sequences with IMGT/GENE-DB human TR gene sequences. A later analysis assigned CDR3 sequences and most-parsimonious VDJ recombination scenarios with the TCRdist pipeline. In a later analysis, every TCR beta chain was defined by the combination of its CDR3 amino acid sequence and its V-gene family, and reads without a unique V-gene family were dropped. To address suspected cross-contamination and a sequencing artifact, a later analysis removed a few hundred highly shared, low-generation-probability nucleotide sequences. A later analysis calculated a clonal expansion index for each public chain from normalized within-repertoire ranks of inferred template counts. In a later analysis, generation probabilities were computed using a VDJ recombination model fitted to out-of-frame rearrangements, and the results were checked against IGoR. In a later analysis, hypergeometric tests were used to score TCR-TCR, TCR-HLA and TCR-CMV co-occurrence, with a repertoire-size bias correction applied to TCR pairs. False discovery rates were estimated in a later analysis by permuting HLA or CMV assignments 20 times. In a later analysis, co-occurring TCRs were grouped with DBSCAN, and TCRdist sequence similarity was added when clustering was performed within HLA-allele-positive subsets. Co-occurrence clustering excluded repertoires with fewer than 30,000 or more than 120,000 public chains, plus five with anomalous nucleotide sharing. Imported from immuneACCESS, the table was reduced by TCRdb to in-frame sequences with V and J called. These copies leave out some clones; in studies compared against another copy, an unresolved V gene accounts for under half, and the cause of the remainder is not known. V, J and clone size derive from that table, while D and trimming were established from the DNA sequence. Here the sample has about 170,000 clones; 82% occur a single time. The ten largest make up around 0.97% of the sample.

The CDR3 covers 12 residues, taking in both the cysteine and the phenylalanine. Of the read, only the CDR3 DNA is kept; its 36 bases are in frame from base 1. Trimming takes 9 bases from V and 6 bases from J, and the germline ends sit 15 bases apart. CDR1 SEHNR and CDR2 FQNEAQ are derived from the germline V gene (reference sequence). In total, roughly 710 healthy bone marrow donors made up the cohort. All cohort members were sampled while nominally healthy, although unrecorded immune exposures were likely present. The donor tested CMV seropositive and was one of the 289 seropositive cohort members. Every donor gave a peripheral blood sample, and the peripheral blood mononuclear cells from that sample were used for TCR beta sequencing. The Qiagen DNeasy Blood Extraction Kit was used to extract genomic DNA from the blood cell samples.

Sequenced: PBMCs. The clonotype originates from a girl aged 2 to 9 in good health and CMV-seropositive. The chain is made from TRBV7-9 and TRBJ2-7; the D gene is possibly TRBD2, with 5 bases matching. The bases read TGTGCCAGTTCGCGGGCCTCCCGCGAGCAGTACTTC. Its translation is CASSRASREQYF.